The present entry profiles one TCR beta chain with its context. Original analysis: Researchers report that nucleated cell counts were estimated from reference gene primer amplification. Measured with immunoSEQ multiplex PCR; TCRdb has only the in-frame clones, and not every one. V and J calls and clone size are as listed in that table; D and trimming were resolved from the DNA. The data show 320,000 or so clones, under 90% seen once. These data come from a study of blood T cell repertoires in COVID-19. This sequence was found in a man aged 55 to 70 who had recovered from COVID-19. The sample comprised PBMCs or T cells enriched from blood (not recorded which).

CDR3: CASSYGQGGYGYTF. DNA of the CDR3: TGCGCCAGCAGTTATGGACAGGGAGGATATGGCTACACCTTC. The rearrangement uses TRBV5-1 and TRBJ1-2; 8 bases align to TRBD1. V shed 5 bases, J shed 5 bases, and the junction held 8 bases outside the gene matches. The CDR3 totals 14 residues. CDR1 is SGHRS and CDR2 is YFSETQ in the germline V gene.